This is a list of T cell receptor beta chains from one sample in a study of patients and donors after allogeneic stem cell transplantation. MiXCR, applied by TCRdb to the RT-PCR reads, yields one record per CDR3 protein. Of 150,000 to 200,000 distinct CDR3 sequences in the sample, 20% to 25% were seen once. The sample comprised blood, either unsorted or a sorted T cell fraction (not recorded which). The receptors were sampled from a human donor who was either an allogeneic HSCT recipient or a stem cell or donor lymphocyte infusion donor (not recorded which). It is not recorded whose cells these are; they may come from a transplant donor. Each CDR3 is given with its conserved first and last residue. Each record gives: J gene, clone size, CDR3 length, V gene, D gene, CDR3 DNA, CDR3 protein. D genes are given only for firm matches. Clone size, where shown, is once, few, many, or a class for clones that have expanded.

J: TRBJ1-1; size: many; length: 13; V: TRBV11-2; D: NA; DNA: TGTGCCAGCATCGACACCGTGAACACTGAAGCTTTCTTT; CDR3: CASIDTVNTEAFF
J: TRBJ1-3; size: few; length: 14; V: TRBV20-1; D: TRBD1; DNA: TGCAGTGCTCCAGGACAGGGGGAAGGAAACACCATATATTTT; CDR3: CSAPGQGEGNTIYF
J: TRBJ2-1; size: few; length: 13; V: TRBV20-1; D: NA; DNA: TGCAGTGCTAGTGGCAGCTCCTACAATGAGCAGTTCTTC; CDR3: CSASGSSYNEQFF
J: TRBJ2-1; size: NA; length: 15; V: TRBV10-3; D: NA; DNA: TGTGCCATCAGCCCGCTCATGAGCTCCTACAATGAGCAGTTCTTC; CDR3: CAISPLMSSYNEQFF
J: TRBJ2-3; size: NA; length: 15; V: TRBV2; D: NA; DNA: TGTGCCAGCAGTGAAGGCGGACCCAGCACAGATACGCAGTATTTT; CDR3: CASSEGGPSTDTQYF
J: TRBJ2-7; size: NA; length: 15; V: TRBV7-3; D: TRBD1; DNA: TGTGCCAGCAGCTTTGACAGGGCGGACTCCTACGAGCAGTACTTC; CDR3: CASSFDRADSYEQYF
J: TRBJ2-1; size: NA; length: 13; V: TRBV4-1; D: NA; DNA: TGCGCCAGCAGCCAAGAGTGGAACAATGAGCAGTTCTTC; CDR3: CASSQEWNNEQFF
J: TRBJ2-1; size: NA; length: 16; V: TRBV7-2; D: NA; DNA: TGTGCCAGCAGCTTATCGTGGCCTAGCTCCTACAATGAGCAGTTCTTC; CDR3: CASSLSWPSSYNEQFF
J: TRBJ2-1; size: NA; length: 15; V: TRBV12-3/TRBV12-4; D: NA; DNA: TGTGCCAGCAGTTTGGGGTGGCTAGATTACAATGAGCAGTTCTTC; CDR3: CASSLGWLDYNEQFF
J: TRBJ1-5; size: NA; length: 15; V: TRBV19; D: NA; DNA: TGTGCCAGTACATACAGTACCCATAGCAATCAGCCCCAGCATTTT; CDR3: CASTYSTHSNQPQHF
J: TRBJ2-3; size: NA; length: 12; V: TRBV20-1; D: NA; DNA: TGCAGTGCTAAATCCGACACAGATACGCAGTATTTT; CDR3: CSAKSDTDTQYF
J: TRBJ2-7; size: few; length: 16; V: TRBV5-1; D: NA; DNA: TGCGCCAGCAGCGAGCCCGGGGCCAGAAGCTCCTACGAGCAGTACTTC; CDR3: CASSEPGARSSYEQYF
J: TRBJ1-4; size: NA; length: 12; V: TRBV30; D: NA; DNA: TGTGCCGCTACCAGAGAAGATGAAAAACTGTTTTTT; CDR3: CAATREDEKLFF
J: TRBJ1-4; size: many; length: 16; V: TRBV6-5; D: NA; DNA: TGTGCCAGCAGTTACTCTTCCGGGGCAACGAGGGAAAAACTGTTTTTT; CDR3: CASSYSSGATREKLFF
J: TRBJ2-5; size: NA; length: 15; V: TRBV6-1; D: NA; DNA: TGTGCCAGCAGTGAAGCGTCACTATACCAAGAGACCCAGTACTTC; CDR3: CASSEASLYQETQYF
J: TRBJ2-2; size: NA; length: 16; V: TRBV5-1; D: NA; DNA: TGCGCCAGCAGCTTGGCACTAACCCCGGGCACCGGGGAGCTGTTTTTT; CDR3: CASSLALTPGTGELFF
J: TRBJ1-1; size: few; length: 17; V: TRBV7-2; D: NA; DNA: TGTGCCAGCAGCTTATTTAACCGGATGGATCTGAACACTGAAGCTTTCTTT; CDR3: CASSLFNRMDLNTEAFF
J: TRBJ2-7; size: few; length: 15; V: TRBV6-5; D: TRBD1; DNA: TGTGCCAGCAGTGAATTCACAGGGGGGTCCTACGAGCAGTACTTC; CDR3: CASSEFTGGSYEQYF
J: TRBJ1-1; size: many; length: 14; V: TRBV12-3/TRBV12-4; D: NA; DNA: TGTGCCAGTCATACCAGGCCCTTGAACACTGAAGCTTTCTTT; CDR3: CASHTRPLNTEAFF
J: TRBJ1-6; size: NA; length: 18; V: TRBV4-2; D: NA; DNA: TGTGCCAGCAGCCAAGACGGAGGGGATGGCCTCGGGCGGTCACCCCTCCACTTT; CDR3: CASSQDGGDGLGRSPLHF
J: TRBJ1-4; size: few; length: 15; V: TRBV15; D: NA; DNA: TGTGCCACCAGCATCGAAACAGGGAGATATGAAAAACTGTTTTTT; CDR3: CATSIETGRYEKLFF
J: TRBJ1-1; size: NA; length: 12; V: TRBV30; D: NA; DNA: TGTGCCTGGAAGGAGAAACCCACTGAAGCTTTCTTT; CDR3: CAWKEKPTEAFF
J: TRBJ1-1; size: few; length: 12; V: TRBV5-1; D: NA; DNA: TGCGCCAGCAGCTTGGTCCCCACTGAAGCTTTCTTT; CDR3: CASSLVPTEAFF
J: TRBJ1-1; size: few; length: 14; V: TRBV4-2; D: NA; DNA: TGTGCCAGCAGCCAAGATTCGGGGGGCACTGAAGCTTTCTTT; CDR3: CASSQDSGGTEAFF